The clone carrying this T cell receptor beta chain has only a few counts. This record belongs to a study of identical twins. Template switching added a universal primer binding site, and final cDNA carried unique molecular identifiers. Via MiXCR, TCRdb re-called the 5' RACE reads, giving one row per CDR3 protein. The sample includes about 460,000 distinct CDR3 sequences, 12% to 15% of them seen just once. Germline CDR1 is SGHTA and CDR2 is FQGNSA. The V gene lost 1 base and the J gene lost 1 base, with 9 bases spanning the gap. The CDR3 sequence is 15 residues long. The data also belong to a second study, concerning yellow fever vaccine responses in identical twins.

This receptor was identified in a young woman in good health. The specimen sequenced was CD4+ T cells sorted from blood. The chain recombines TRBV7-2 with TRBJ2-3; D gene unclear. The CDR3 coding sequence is TGTGCCAGCAGCTTAGGACGTGGACGCACAGATACGCAGTATTTT. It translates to CASSLGRGRTDTQYF.